This T cell receptor (beta chain) was documented in a study of blood T cell repertoires in COVID-19 (dated by TCRdb to 2019 to 2021). Regarding the study in general: Collaborator samples came from the United States, Italy and Spain and covered acute and convalescent phases of COVID-19. The prospective study material was composed of cDNA or gDNA derived from T cells, B-cell-depleted T cells, or PBMCs. Deeply sampled blood TCRbeta repertoires from subjects exposed to, actively infected with, or recovered from COVID-19 were included in the dataset. The repertoires were made available in a free public database intended to serve as a resource for research on the immune response to SARS-CoV-2. Samples were obtained from the ongoing ImmuneRACE study (first 160 participants) and from 1,254 subjects provided by 6 global collaborators. A de-identified subject ID, COVID-19 status, age in years and sex were almost always included in the sample metadata. Where available, HLA class I and class II types were obtained from metadata supplied by the sample provider rather than from assay-based typing.

The collaborating institutions used their own protocols to collect whole blood in K2EDTA tubes. For TCRbeta analysis, collaborators shipped samples as frozen whole blood, isolated PBMCs, or DNA extracted from either of those sample types. Turning to this clone: It has no known antigen specificity. The record has no base qualities; no much larger clone is one base away.

Broad study findings and their caveats: How much clinical and demographic metadata was included differed by source and by participant, and the metadata was provided uncurated.

Trimmed from V: 3 bases; trimmed from J: 5 bases; junction bases lacking a gene match: 15. From a lookup of the germline V gene (reference sequence), CDR1 and CDR2 are DFQATT and SNEGSKA. Measured from the cysteine to the phenylalanine, the CDR3 is 17 residues long. Only the CDR3 DNA is retained, 51 bases long and in frame from the first base. TCRbeta CDR3 regions were amplified from genomic DNA by means of the immunoSEQ Assay, a bias-controlled multiplex PCR. Per the authors' processing: Nucleated cell counts per sample were estimated from amplification of reference gene primers within the assay. To quantify the absolute abundance of each unique TCRbeta CDR3 rearrangement, sequence reads were collapsed and filtered. For each sample, productive Simpson clonality was calculated as the square root of Simpson's diversity index across productive rearrangements. This immuneACCESS table, as held by TCRdb, lists in-frame sequences with V and J called but not all clones. Of the missing ones, under half trace to an unresolved V gene in checked studies; the others have no known cause. That table supplies the V and J calls and clone size; D and trimming were determined from the DNA. Here the sample has around 180,000 clones; around nine tenths occur a single time. The leading ten clones occupy under 5% of the sample.

What was sequenced was peripheral blood. The sequence was obtained from a human donor in a cohort sampled during active COVID-19. The chain couples TRBV20-1 to TRBJ2-5; 10 middle bases align to TRBD2. The CDR3 amino acid sequence is: CSASGSSGSSYSETQYF. Here is the DNA: TGCAGTGCTAGTGGGTCTAGCGGGAGTTCGTATTCGGAGACCCAGTACTTC.